These 7 T cell receptor beta chains share one sample of origin, sequenced in a study of neurological immune-mediated disorders. MiXCR was run by TCRdb on the 5' RACE reads, yielding one entry per CDR3 protein. The data show 95,000 to 150,000 distinct CDR3 sequences, more than 2.5% seen once. The sample was PBMCs. The source is a woman under 40 with multiple sclerosis.

The table lists this clonotype with many counts. This chain uses TRBV7-2 with TRBJ2-5; D gene uncertain. CDR1 is SGHTA, CDR2 FQGNSA, per germline. V shed 6 bases and J shed 2 bases, with 16 bases lying between them. The length of the CDR3 is 15 residues. CDR3 DNA sequence: TGTGCCAGCAGTCAAGCGTCCAGATTACAAGAGACCCAGTACTTC. Protein: CASSQASRLQETQYF.

The table lists this clonotype with a few counts. The CDR3 DNA reads as TGTGCCAGCAGTGAACGGCCCCACCCTGAAGCTTTCTTT. This translates into CASSERPHPEAFF. The chain joins TRBV6-1 to TRBJ1-1; D not certain. The CDR3 totals 13 residues. V was pared by 2 bases and J by 6 bases, with 10 bases between. Germline V lookup: CDR1 MNHNS, CDR2 SASEGT.

The sample holds many counts of this clonotype. The gene calls are TRBV5-1 and TRBJ1-1; D is uncertain. V dropped 4 bases and J dropped 1 base, with 8 bases sitting between them. CDR3 length: 13 amino acids. Germline CDR1 is SGHRS and CDR2 is YFSETQ. The CDR3 region is CASSPPWNTEAFF. CDR3 coding DNA: TGCGCCAGCAGCCCTCCATGGAACACTGAAGCTTTCTTT.

In its sample, this clonotype was seen many times. The chain couples TRBV12-3 or TRBV12-4 to TRBJ2-5; D gene unclear. Between the trimmed V and J ends, which lost 4 bases and 2 bases, there was a span of 11 bases. The CDR3 totals 14 residues. The CDR3 reads CASSSFRMQETQYF. CDR3 in DNA: TGTGCCAGCAGTTCATTCCGGATGCAAGAGACCCAGTACTTC.

This clonotype occurred many times. This chain uses TRBV29-1 with TRBJ2-3; D is possibly TRBD1 (5 bases). The CDR3 length is 13 residues. V shed 7 bases and J shed 2 bases, with 13 bases lying between them. The germline CDR1 and CDR2 sequences are SQVTM and ANQGSEA. The chain's CDR3 is CSALGQLTDTQYF. As DNA, the CDR3 is TGCAGCGCCCTGGGGCAGCTCACAGATACGCAGTATTTT.

The table lists this clonotype with many counts. The chain employs TRBV7-6 and TRBJ1-6, with TRBD1 matching over 7 bases. CDR1 and CDR2 (germline): SGHVS, FNYEAQ. This CDR3 spans 14 amino acids. Trimming took 0 bases from V and 9 from J; bases not matched to a gene: 2. The DNA for the CDR3 is TGTGCCAGCAGCTTAGCGACAGGGCTTTCACCCCTCCACTTT. Protein sequence: CASSLATGLSPLHF.

There are many counts of this clonotype. The chain employs TRBV7-2 and TRBJ2-5; D is unclear. Trimming stripped 2 bases from V and 1 base from J, with 8 bases between. CDR3 size: 14 residues. Germline lookup yields CDR1 SGHTA and CDR2 FQGNSA. The DNA for the CDR3 is TGTGCCAGCAGCTTATCTGGCTTCCAAGAGACCCAGTACTTC. This codes for CASSLSGFQETQYF.